This T cell receptor beta chain was recorded in a study of spatial heterogeneity in lung cancer (dated 2019 in TCRdb). Regarding the research as a whole: Donors were 72 patients with early-stage, untreated non-small cell lung cancer from the lung TRACERx cohort. Follow-up PBMC samples were sequenced whenever the samples were available, and the median time to follow-up was approximately 24 months after resection. More beta-chain than alpha-chain transcripts were consistently detected, likely reflecting higher beta-chain transcript abundance. In the raw uncorrected reads, each unique combination of TCR and UMI appeared on average more than ten times. The study quantitatively compared TCR alpha and beta repertoires across multiple tumor regions, matched nontumor lung and blood in non-small cell lung cancer. Nonsynonymous mutation counts, determined by whole-exome sequencing of tumor tissue, were related to features of the TCR repertoire. Both alpha and beta chains were TCR-sequenced in approximately 200 tumor regions, 64 matched nontumor lung samples and more than 50 PBMC samples obtained at surgery.

Paper-wide results and their limitations: Ubiquitous expanded tumor TCRs showed up in blood more often at tumor resection than at routine follow-up. Only around 15 patients were included in the comparisons of baseline and follow-up blood repertoires. Confirming at a functional level the hypothesis that regional TCRs recognize regional mutations was considered to require additional single-cell paired TCR alpha and beta sequencing.

The CDR3 goes from the cysteine to the phenylalanine over 17 residues. Only CDR3 DNA remains: 51 bases, in frame from the first base. V drops 5 bases and J drops 7 bases, leaving 21 bases in between. The germline V gene specifies SGHTA as CDR1 and FQGNSA as CDR2. Library generation was performed with 5' RACE. The run used a NextSeq 500. The TCR library protocol attached a unique molecular identifier to each TCR cDNA molecule to allow correction of PCR and sequencing errors. The paper's data handling went like this. Decombinator tools were used for TCR identification, UMI-based error correction and CDR3 extraction. Expanded TCRs were defined as those above a frequency of 2 per 1,000, corresponding to the top 1% of the tumor frequency distribution. Renyi diversity was computed with the R vegan package after each repertoire had been subsampled 100 times to 5,000 TCRs. CDR3 similarity networks were built from amino acid triplet string-kernel similarity, with CDR3s being connected when pairwise similarity was above 0.82. TCRdb passed the public sequencing reads through fastp at Q25 and MiXCR, retaining productive beta sequences. Every entry covers one CDR3 protein and lists the most common genes and DNA from its rows. The V and J calls, along with clone size, are taken from TCRdb and not from the paper's own processing. This sample lists over 70,000 distinct CDR3 sequences; nearly 9% were detected once. The ten largest clones capture 1.9% of the sample.

This clonotype showed up many times. Its antigen is unknown. Nothing much larger sits one base from this clone, and base qualities are not available. The sample's time point label is to be understood as: blood at routine non-recurrence follow-up after resection. For TCR sequencing, whole RNA was extracted from tumor and nontumor lung tissue, or from cryopreserved PBMC samples, and no cell sorting was done. Patients were selected for TCR sequencing only if sufficient RNA was available from at least two tumor regions. The sequencing used PBMCs, collected at follow-up. The source is a female donor with early-stage non-small cell lung cancer. Here the chain combines TRBV7-2 and TRBJ1-6, with the D gene call left open. The CDR3 loop reads CASSAKLRDMGNSPLHF. In nucleotides, the sequence is TGTGCCAGCAGCGCAAAACTAAGGGATATGGGGAATTCACCCCTCCACTTT.